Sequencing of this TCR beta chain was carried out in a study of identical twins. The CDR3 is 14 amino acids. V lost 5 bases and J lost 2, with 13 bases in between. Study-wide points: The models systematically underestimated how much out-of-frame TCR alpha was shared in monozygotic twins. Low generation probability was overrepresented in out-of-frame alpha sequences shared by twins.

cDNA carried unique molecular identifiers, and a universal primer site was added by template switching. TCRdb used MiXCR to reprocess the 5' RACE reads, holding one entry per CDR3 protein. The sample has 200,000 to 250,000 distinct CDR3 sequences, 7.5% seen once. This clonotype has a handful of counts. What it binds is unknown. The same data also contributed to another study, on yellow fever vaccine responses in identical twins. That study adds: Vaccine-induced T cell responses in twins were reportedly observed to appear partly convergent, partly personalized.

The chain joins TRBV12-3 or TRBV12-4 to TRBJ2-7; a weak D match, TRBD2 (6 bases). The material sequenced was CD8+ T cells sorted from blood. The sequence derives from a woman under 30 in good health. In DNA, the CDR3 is TGTGCCAGCAGTCCGTCGACTAGGACCTACGAGCAGTACTTC. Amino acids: CASSPSTRTYEQYF.